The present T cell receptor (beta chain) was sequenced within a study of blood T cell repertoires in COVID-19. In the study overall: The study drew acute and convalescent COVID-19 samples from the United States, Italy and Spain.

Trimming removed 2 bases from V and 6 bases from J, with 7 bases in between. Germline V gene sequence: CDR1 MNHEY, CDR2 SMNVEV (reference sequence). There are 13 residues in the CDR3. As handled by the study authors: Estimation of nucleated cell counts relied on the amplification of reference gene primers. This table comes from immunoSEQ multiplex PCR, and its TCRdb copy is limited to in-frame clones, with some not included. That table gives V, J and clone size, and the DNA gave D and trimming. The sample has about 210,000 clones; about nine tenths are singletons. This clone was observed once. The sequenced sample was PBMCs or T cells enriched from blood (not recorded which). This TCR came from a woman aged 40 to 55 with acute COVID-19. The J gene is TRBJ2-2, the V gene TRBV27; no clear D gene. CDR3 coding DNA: TGTGCCAGCAGTTTACTAGGCCCCGGGGAGCTGTTTTTT. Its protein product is CASSLLGPGELFF.